This TCR beta chain originates from a study of T cell repertoires in cytomegalovirus infection. Study at large: Both a matching HLA type and CMV infection were indicated by public TCR beta signatures.

MiXCR, run by TCRdb on the reads, gives a single entry per CDR3 protein. The data contain 160,000 or so distinct CDR3 sequences, over 15% of them seen just once; the ten biggest clones take up 18%. This clonotype was detected only a few times. Its antigen is as yet unknown. The study's findings and limits: Dominating the ex vivo response were HLA-C-restricted CMV-specific TCR beta clonotypes.

Material: CD8+ T cells from PBMCs. The receptor comes from a human donor in good health (CMV status not recorded). Some clones in this sample may be carry-over from other donors' samples.

CDR3 sequence: CASSGQGDPEAFF. The DNA for the CDR3 is TGTGCCAGCAGTGGACAGGGAGACCCTGAAGCTTTCTTT. The rearrangement joins TRBV2 to TRBJ1-1; TRBD1 aligns across 7 bases. This CDR3 comprises 13 residues. J gave up 6 bases and V 4 bases, and 5 bases lay outside the gene matches. Germline assignment: CDR1 SNHLY and CDR2 FYNNEI.